This TCR beta chain came from a study of identical twins. This clonotype turned up a few times. What it binds is not known. It was template switching that added a universal primer site, and there were unique molecular identifiers on the cDNA. One entry per CDR3 protein, called by TCRdb with MiXCR from the 5' RACE reads. The sample includes roughly 570,000 distinct CDR3 sequences, roughly 9.5% of them seen just once. The CDR3 contains 13 residues. Between the trimmed V and J ends, which lost 5 bases and 6 bases, there was a span of 11 bases. Germline V gene sequence: CDR1 LNHDA, CDR2 SQIVND (reference sequence). The study's findings and limits: Invariant MAIT and iNKT cells are populations that could partly confound zero-insertion analyses. Out-of-frame TCR alpha sharing in monozygotic twins exceeded recombination model predictions. The study drew conclusions from cross-sectional statistical analysis, not from following the same donors.

This sample was also put to use in a study of yellow fever vaccine responses in identical twins.

This TCR was recovered from a young woman in good health. The chain uses TRBV19 and TRBJ2-4; D is perhaps TRBD2 (5 bases). Sequencing input: PBMCs. DNA for the CDR3: TGTGCCAGTAGTCCCCTGGGAGTAAACATTCAGTACTTC. Encoded protein: CASSPLGVNIQYF.